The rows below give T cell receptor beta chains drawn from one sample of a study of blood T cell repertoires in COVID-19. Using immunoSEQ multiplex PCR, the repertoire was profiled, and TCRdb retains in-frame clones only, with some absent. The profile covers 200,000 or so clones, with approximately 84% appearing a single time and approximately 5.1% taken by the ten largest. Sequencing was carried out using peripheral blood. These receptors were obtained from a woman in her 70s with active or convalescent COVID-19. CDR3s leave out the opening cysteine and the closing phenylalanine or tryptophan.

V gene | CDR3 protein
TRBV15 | ATSRDAGGSSGYT
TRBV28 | ASSFVRLRGYT
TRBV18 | ASSPAQTTGTEAF
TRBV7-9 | ASSSGLAGGVDTQY
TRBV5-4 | ASSREQGWNSPLH
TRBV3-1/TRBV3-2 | ASSQEGDPRPQH
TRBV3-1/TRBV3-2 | ASSQPGQGNYGYT
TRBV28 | ASSPPWTGGDYGYT
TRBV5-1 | ASSLQLRSGRTSLYNEQF
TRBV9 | ASSPVGGSSYEQY
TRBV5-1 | ASSLDGGTEAF
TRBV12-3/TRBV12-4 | ASRDFSLSGYT
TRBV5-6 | ASSLRGTGNTIY
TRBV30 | AWSAGGAGYEQF
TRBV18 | ASSPPRLEETQY
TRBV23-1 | ASSRQDRVYGYT
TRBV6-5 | ATSTGNGNEQF
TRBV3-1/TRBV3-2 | ASNGQSGWQQF
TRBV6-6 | ASSSPDSSSYEQY
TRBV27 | ASSLSQGVTSYNEQF
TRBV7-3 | ASSSTRRAEAF
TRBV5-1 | ASSLLAGESYNEQF
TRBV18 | ASSPKDRGLGGYT
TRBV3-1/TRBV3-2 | ASSLYNEQY
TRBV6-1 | ASSEERDQTQY
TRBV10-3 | AISRAGGTNTGELF
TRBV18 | ASSRTAGTAEAF
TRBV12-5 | ASGLVRASGRHEQY
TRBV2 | ASSEATSGSRNEQF
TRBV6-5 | ASSYGGGPYEQY
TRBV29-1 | SVVTSGSYNEQF
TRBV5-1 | ASSLRGGSMRRETQY
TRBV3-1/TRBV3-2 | ASSQPGSGAY
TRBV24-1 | ATSDDGVGELF
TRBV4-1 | ASSQDRFRGIGNTIY
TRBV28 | ASSLVASAQH
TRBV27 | ASSPTPRSGSRNTEAF
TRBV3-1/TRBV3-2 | ASSYPSLGQAGAF
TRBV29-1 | SVEALSRQGISTDTQY
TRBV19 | ASSDRRDYGYT
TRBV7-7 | ASSSSGRGTGELF
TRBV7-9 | ASSQTDRGTEAF
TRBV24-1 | ATSDFGSGTDTQY
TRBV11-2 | ASSLTSGGLTDTQY
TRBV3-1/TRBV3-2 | ASSRGLGNEQF
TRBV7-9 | ASSRSLDRGNYGYT
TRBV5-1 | ASSGGLAGLNEQF
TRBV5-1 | ASSRTGAGNTIY
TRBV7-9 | ASSLGDRAPSYEQY
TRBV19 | ASSITGGETQY
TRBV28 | ASANSIDEQY
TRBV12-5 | ASGLRSQETQY
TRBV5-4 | ASSSPLAGGTEQY
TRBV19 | ARYWGGISTDTQY
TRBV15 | ATRSLTGVTDTQY
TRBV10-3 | AISGQGLSYEQY
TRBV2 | ASSRLDSYEQY
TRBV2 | ASFRRQGGTDTQY
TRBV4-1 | ASSQEEGEKLF
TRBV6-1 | ASSEGHGYGYT